These 21 T cell receptor beta chains originate from one sample sequenced in a study of T cells after posttransplantation cyclophosphamide. Using immunoSEQ multiplex PCR, the repertoire was profiled, and TCRdb retains in-frame clones only, with some absent. Observed in the sample are about 30,000 clones, none of them singletons. Sequenced material: PBMCs. Source of these receptors: a woman aged 60-75 years in good health, CMV-negative, and a related stem cell transplant donor.

This clone was observed many times. This chain uses TRBV28 with TRBJ2-5; tentatively, D is TRBD2 (5 bases). CDR1 MDHEN and CDR2 SYDVKM come from the germline V gene. With 10 bases removed from V and 7 bases from J, the gap between germline ends came to 22 bases. This CDR3 has 14 amino acids. The DNA of the CDR3 is TGTGCCATTGGCACTAGATTAGGGTTGGGGACCCAGTACTTC. Amino acids: CAIGTRLGLGTQYF.

In this sample, this clone turned up a few times. This sequence joins TRBV9 and TRBJ2-5; 14 nucleotides align to TRBD2. In germline, CDR1 is SGDLS, CDR2 YYNGEE. With 4 bases clipped from V and 2 bases from J, the junction kept 4 bases outside the gene matches. The CDR3 is 16 residues long. CDR3 DNA sequence: TGTGCCAGCAGCTTAAGACTAGCGGGGGGGCAAGAGACCCAGTACTTC. It yields the protein CASSLRLAGGQETQYF.

This clone appeared many times. The gene calls are TRBV4-3 and TRBJ2-1, with a weak D call TRBD1 (5 bases). Germline loops: CDR1 LGHNA, CDR2 YSLEER. V dropped 2 bases and J dropped 2 bases, with 10 bases sitting between them. This CDR3 contains 15 residues. The CDR3 DNA reads as TGCGCCAGCAGCCAATCCCAGGGCACCTACAATGAGCAGTTCTTC. It is translated as CASSQSQGTYNEQFF.

In this sample, this clone turned up many times. The chain combines TRBV28 with TRBJ1-5, with a possible D match to TRBD1 (5 bases). This CDR3 is 15 amino acids long. In germline, CDR1 is MDHEN, CDR2 SYDVKM. The V and J ends lost 4 bases and 1 base respectively, with 11 bases between them. This chain's CDR3 is CASSSGGWSNQPQHF. CDR3 nucleotide sequence: TGTGCCAGCAGTTCCGGGGGGTGGAGCAATCAGCCCCAGCATTTT.

There are many counts of this clone. CDR3 DNA: TGTGCCAGCAGCTTAGGGTCCGGGTACACTGAAGCTTTCTTT. This encodes CASSLGSGYTEAFF. V gene TRBV7-2 combines with J gene TRBJ1-1; D uncertain. This CDR3 is 14 amino acids long. Germline-derived CDR1 and CDR2 are SGHTA and FQGNSA. Trimming removed 1 base from V and 3 bases from J, with 9 bases in between.

There are many counts of this clone. The chain combines TRBV13 with TRBJ2-7, with D tentatively TRBD1 or TRBD2 (5 bases each). Germline CDR1 reads PRHDT; CDR2 reads FYEKMQ (reference sequence). V lost 6 bases and J 4 bases, leaving 13 bases between the germline ends. The CDR3 contains 13 residues. DNA for the CDR3: TGTGCCAGCAGTTCCCGAGGGGTTTACGAGCAGTACTTC. Amino acid sequence: CASSSRGVYEQYF.

The chain is built from TRBV6-5 and TRBJ2-1; 9 positions agree with TRBD2. The germline V gene encodes CDR1 MNHEY and CDR2 SVGAGI. The CDR3 runs to 15 residues. V lost 7 bases, J lost 5 bases, and 9 bases stayed unmatched. The CDR3 DNA follows: TGTGCCAGCACTCGAAGGGCTAGCGGGGACAATGAGCAGTTCTTC. It is translated as CASTRRASGDNEQFF.

This clone showed up many times. The chain has TRBV5-4 and TRBJ2-7; 13 nucleotides agree with TRBD2. The ends lost 0 bases at V and 5 bases at J; junction bases unmatched: 5. Looked up from germline, CDR1 is SGHNT and CDR2 is YYREEE (reference sequence). The CDR3 has 16 residues. CDR3 sequence reads: CASSLGTSGRINEQYF. CDR3 nucleotide sequence: TGTGCCAGCAGCTTGGGGACTAGCGGGAGAATAAACGAGCAGTACTTC.

This clone was found many times. The CDR3 here is CASSPRTISVSYEQYF. The CDR3 region has the DNA TGTGCCAGCAGCCCGAGGACTATAAGTGTTTCCTACGAGCAGTACTTC. The rearrangement uses TRBV7-2 and TRBJ2-7, with D possibly being TRBD2 (6 bases). The CDR3 is 16 residues long. The germline V and J ends were trimmed by 5 bases and 1 base, with 18 bases remaining between them. CDR1 and CDR2 from the germline V gene are SGHTA and FQGNSA.

In its sample, this clone was seen many times. V and J are TRBV11-2 and TRBJ2-3, with D possibly matching TRBD2 (7 bases). The CDR3 extends over 18 amino acids. The germline V gene encodes CDR1 SGHAT and CDR2 FQNNGV. The ends were cut back, 5 bases at V and 0 bases at J, with 21 bases in the middle. CDR3 in DNA: TGTGCCAGCAGCCACCCGTCGGGGGGCGCGATTAGCACAGATACGCAGTATTTT. This sequence encodes CASSHPSGGAISTDTQYF. The whole variable domain, remainder taken from reference TRBV11-2 and TRBJ2-3, is EAGVAQSPRYKIIEKRQSVAFWCNPISGHATLYWYQQILGQGPKLLIQFQNNGVVDDSQLPKDRFSAERLKGVDSTLKIQPAKLEDSAVYLCASSHPSGGAISTDTQYFGPGTRLTVL.

The gene calls are TRBV9 and TRBJ2-2, with 15 bases aligning to TRBD2. J was trimmed by 4 bases and V by 2 bases; bases with no gene match: 0. Per germline, CDR1 SGDLS and CDR2 YYNGEE. CDR3 length: 16 amino acids. CDR3 coding DNA: TGTGCCAGCAGCGTGGGACTAGCGGGGGGCACCGGGGAGCTGTTTTTT. Protein product: CASSVGLAGGTGELFF.

The CDR3 here is CSVEDLGTGGHEAFF. In DNA form, the CDR3 reads TGCAGCGTTGAAGATTTGGGAACAGGGGGCCATGAAGCTTTCTTT. The V and J genes are TRBV29-1 and TRBJ1-1; 9 bases match TRBD1. The CDR3 length is 15 residues. CDR1 SQVTM and CDR2 ANQGSEA come from the germline V gene. The ends lost 0 bases at V and 7 bases at J; junction bases unmatched: 9.

This clone was detected ten times or more. The chain carries TRBV5-8 and TRBJ1-2, with a possible D match to TRBD1 (6 bases). This CDR3 contains 13 residues. V was trimmed by 0 bases and J by 13 bases, leaving 16 bases between them. Germline values: CDR1 SGHTS, CDR2 YDEGEE. CDR3 coding DNA: TGTGCCAGCAGCTTGGCGGGACACACTCAGTCCACCTTC. Its translation: CASSLAGHTQSTF.

This clone was observed many times. This chain links TRBV18 with TRBJ2-3, with 9 positions matching TRBD2. The J segment lost 6 bases and the V segment lost 0 bases, leaving 4 bases of the junction unmatched. The CDR3 contains 15 residues. CDR1 is KGHSH and CDR2 is LQKENI in the germline V gene. CDR3 sequence reads: CASSPPSGGRDTQYF. The CDR3 bases are TGTGCCAGCTCACCACCTAGCGGGGGTAGGGATACGCAGTATTTT.

This clone was seen repeatedly, ten times or more. This chain links TRBV28 with TRBJ1-4; 8 bases are shared with TRBD1. Germline CDR1 MDHEN, CDR2 SYDVKM. Trimming took 2 bases from V and 10 from J; bases not matched to a gene: 6. CDR3 length equals 14 residues. The CDR3 DNA is TGTGCCAGCAGTTTAGGGACAGGCCAAGGAAAACTGTTTTTT. This gives the protein CASSLGTGQGKLFF.

This clone was seen repeatedly, ten times or more. The chain is built from TRBV27 and TRBJ2-1, with 10 bases fitting TRBD1. The germline CDR1 and CDR2 sequences are MNHEY and SMNVEV (reference sequence). V gave up 3 bases and J gave up 7 bases; unmatched junction bases: 6. This CDR3 region has 15 residues. Here the CDR3 DNA reads TGTGCCAGCAGTTTTAGCGACAGGGGGCTTAATGAGCAGTTCTTC. Its protein is CASSFSDRGLNEQFF.

This clone came up many times. CDR3 sequence: CASSISGRAFNEQFF. The CDR3 region has the DNA TGTGCCAGCAGCATTAGCGGGAGGGCCTTCAATGAGCAGTTCTTC. V is TRBV7-8 and J is TRBJ2-1; 11 bases match TRBD2. Germline assignment: CDR1 SGHVS and CDR2 FQNEAQ. The length of the CDR3 is 15 residues. Trimming at V came to 5 bases and at J to 6 bases, leaving 6 bases not matched to a gene.

This sequence joins TRBV30 and TRBJ1-2; 8 positions match TRBD1. The V gene end was trimmed by 8 bases and the J gene end by 4 bases; junction bases not matched to a gene: 15. The CDR3 spans 15 residues. Germline V lookup: CDR1 GTSNPN, CDR2 SVGIG (reference sequence). The CDR3 bases are TGTGCCCGCTACATGAGCAGGGGGCGCTTCTATGGCTACACCTTC. This gives the protein CARYMSRGRFYGYTF. Looking up the rest from reference TRBV30 and TRBJ1-2 gives the full variable domain: SQTIHQWPATLVQPVGSPLSLECTVEGTSNPNLYWYRQAAGRGLQLLFYSVGIGQISSEVPQNLSASRPQDRQFILSSKKLLLSDSGFYLCARYMSRGRFYGYTFGSGTRLTVV.

This clone was found many times. The rearrangement links TRBV28 to TRBJ2-6, with D possibly TRBD2 on 5 matching bases. This CDR3 spans 15 amino acids. The germline gives CDR1 MDHEN, CDR2 SYDVKM. Trimming removed 6 bases at V and 5 bases at J, with 14 bases between. CDR3 residues: CASRLATLRANVLTF. The CDR3 coding sequence is TGTGCCAGCAGATTAGCGACTCTTAGGGCCAACGTCCTGACTTTC.

The chain has TRBV28 and TRBJ1-5, with a weak D call TRBD1 (5 bases). Deletions cut 4 bases from V and 7 bases from J, with 14 bases between. CDR1 MDHEN and CDR2 SYDVKM come from the germline V gene. This CDR3 comprises 14 residues. DNA of the CDR3: TGTGCCAGCAGTTGGGGGGGATCTAGCCAGCCCCAGCATTTT. Its translation is CASSWGGSSQPQHF.

This clone has at least ten counts. The genes are TRBV7-2 and TRBJ2-3; D perhaps matches TRBD1 (6 bases). Germline values: CDR1 SGHTA, CDR2 FQGNSA. V was cut by 5 bases and J by 0 bases, with 15 bases left in between. The CDR3 is 16 amino acids. CDR3 DNA sequence: TGTGCCAGCAGCGTGGGGGCAGCAATTAGCACAGATACGCAGTATTTT. This sequence encodes CASSVGAAISTDTQYF. Drawing the rest from reference TRBV7-2 and TRBJ2-3, the complete variable domain is GAGVSQSPSNKVTEKGKDVELRCDPISGHTALYWYRQSLGQGLEFLIYFQGNSAPDKSGLPSDRFSAERTGGSVSTLTIQRTQQEDSAVYLCASSVGAAISTDTQYFGPGTRLTVL.